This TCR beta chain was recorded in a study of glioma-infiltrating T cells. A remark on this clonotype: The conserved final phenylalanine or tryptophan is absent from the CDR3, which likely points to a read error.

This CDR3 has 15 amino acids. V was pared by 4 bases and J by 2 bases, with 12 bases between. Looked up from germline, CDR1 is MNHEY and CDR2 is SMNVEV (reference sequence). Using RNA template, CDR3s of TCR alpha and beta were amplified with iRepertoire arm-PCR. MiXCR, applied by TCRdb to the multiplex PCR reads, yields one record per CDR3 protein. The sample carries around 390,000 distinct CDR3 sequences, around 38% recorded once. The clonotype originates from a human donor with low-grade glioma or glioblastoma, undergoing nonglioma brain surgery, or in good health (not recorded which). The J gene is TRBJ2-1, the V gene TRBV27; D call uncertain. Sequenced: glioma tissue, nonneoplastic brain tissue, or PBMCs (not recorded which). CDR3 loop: CASSWLAVTYNEQFS. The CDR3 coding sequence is TGTGCCAGCAGTTGGCTGGCGGTTACCTACAATGAGCAGTTCTCC.